This T cell receptor beta chain was recorded in a study of control samples from healthy donors and cancer patients. The method was immunoSEQ multiplex PCR; TCRdb's version includes in-frame clones alone and lacks a portion of them. The data contain more than 80,000 clones, over 90% of them seen just once; the ten biggest clones take up more than 7%. Trimming removed 0 bases from V and 3 bases from J; junction bases left unmatched: 4. The CDR3 consists of 15 residues. Germline values: CDR1 SGDLS, CDR2 YYNGEE. V gene TRBV9 combines with J gene TRBJ2-7, with TRBD2 matching 9 bases. Input material: blood. The sequence was collected from a man aged 18 to 35 in good health. Written as DNA, the CDR3 is TGTGCCAGCAGCGTAGCCGGTAGCGGGAGCTACGAGCAGTACTTC. Protein sequence: CASSVAGSGSYEQYF.